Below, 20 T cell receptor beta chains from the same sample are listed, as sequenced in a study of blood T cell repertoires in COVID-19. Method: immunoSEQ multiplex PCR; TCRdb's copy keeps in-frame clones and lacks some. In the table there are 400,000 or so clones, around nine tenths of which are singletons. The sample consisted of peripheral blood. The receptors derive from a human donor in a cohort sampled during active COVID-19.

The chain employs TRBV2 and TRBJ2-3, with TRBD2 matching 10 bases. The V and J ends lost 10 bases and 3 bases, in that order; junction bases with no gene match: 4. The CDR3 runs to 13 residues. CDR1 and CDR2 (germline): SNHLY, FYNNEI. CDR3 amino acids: CANSSGGTDTQYF. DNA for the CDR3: TGTGCCAACTCTAGCGGGGGAACAGATACGCAGTATTTT.

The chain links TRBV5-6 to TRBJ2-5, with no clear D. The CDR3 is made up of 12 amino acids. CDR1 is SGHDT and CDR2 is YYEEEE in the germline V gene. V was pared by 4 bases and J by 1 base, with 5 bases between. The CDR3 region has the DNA TGTGCCAGCAGCCCCGGCCAAGAGACCCAGTACTTC. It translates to CASSPGQETQYF.

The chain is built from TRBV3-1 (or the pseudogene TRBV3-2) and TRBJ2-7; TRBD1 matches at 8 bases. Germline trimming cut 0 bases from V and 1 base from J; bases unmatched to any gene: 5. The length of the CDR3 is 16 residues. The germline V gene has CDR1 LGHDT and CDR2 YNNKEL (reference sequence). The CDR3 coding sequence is TGTGCCAGCAGCCAAGATGTCGGGGACAGGTCCTACGAGCAGTACTTC. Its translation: CASSQDVGDRSYEQYF.

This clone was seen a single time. DNA of the CDR3: TGTGCCACCAGTGATCCTACAGGGTCTGGGGCCAACGTCCTGACTTTC. Its translation: CATSDPTGSGANVLTF. The chain couples TRBV24-1 to TRBJ2-6, with D perhaps matching TRBD1 (6 bases). Per the germline V gene, CDR1 is KGHDR and CDR2 is SFDVKD. The CDR3 is made up of 16 amino acids. Trimming shortened V by 3 bases and J by 1 base, and 9 bases separated the two germline ends.

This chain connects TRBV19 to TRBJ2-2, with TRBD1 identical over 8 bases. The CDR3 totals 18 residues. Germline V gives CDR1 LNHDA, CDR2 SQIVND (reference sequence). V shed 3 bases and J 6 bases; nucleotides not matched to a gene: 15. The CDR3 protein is CASSIFAGQGLSPGELFF. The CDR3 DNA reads TGTGCCAGTAGTATCTTTGCCGGACAGGGACTGAGCCCCGGGGAGCTGTTTTTT.

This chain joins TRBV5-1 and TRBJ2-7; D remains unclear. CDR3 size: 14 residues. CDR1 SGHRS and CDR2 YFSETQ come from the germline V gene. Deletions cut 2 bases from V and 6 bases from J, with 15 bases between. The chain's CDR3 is CASSFSARGGEQYF. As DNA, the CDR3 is TGCGCCAGCAGCTTCTCGGCTAGAGGTGGCGAGCAGTACTTC.

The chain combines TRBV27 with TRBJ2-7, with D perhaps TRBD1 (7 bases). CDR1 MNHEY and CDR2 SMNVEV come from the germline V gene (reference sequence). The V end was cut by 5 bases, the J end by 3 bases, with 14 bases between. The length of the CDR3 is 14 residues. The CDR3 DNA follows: TGTGCCAGCAGTCCTAGACAGGGAGGCTACGAGCAGTACTTC. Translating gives CASSPRQGGYEQYF.

CDR3 DNA sequence: TGTGCCAGCAGCCAAGATTACGCCCGGGGGTCTTCACCCCTCCACTTT. Its translation is CASSQDYARGSSPLHF. V usage is TRBV4-2 and J usage is TRBJ1-6, with D perhaps TRBD1 (5 bases). Trimming took 0 bases from V and 9 from J, leaving 15 bases between them. The CDR3 is 16 amino acids. Germline lookup yields CDR1 LGHNA and CDR2 YNFKEQ.

The CDR3 nucleotides are TGTGCCAGCAGAACCCAAGGGAGGGATGAGACCCAGTACTTC. Amino acid sequence: CASRTQGRDETQYF. The V call is TRBV5-4, the J call TRBJ2-5; the match to TRBD2 covers 7 bases. V trimming: 5 bases; J trimming: 5 bases; junction bases outside the gene matches: 9. The CDR3 is 14 amino acids. The V gene's germline CDR1 is SGHNT and CDR2 YYREEE (reference sequence).

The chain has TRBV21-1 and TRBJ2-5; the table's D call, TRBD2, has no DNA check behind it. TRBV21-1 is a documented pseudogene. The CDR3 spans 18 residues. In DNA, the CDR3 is TGTGCCAGCAGCAAAGGGACTAGCGGGAGGGCGAGGCAAGAGACCCAGTACTTC. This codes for CASSKGTSGRARQETQYF.

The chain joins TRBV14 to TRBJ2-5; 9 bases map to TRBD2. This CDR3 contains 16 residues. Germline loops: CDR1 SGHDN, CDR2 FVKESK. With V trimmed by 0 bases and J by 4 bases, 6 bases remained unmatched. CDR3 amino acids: CASSQDLGGGAETQYF. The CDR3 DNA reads TGTGCCAGCAGCCAAGATCTGGGCGGGGGGGCAGAGACCCAGTACTTC. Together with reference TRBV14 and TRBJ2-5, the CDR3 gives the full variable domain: EAGVTQFPSHSVIEKGQTVTLRCDPISGHDNLYWYRRVMGKEIKFLLHFVKESKQDESGMPNNRFLAERTGGTYSTLKVQPAELEDSGVYFCASSQDLGGGAETQYFGPGTRLLVL.

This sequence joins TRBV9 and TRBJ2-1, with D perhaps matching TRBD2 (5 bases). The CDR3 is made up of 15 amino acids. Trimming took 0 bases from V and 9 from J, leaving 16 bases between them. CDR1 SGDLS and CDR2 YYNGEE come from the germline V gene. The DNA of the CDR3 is TGTGCCAGCAGCGTAGGGGTCTGGGGTGAGGGTGAGCAGTTCTTC. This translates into CASSVGVWGEGEQFF.

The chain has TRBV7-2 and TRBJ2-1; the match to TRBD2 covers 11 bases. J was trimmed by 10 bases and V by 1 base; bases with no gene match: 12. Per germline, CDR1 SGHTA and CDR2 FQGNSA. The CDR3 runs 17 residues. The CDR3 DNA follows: TGTGCCAGCAGCTTAGGACTAGCGGGACCCACCAGAGAGGAGCAGTTCTTC. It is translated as CASSLGLAGPTREEQFF.

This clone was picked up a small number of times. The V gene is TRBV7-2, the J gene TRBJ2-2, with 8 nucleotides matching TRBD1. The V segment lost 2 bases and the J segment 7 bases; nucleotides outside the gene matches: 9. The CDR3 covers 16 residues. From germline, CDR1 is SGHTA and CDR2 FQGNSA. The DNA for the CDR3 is TGTGCCAGCAGCTTATCAGGGGGCAAGCTCGGCGGGGAGCTGTTTTTT. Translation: CASSLSGGKLGGELFF.

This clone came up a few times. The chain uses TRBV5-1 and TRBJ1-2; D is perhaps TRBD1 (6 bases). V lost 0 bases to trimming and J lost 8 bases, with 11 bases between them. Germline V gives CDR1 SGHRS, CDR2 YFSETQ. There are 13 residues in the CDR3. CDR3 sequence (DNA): TGCGCCAGCAGCTTGGGACAGGTCTACGGCTACACCTTC. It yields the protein CASSLGQVYGYTF.

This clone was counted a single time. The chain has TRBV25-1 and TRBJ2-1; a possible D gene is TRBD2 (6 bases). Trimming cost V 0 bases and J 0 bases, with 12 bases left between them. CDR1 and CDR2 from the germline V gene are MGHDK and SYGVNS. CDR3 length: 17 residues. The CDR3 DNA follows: TGTGCCAGCAGTGAATACAGCGGGCAGAGCTCCTACAATGAGCAGTTCTTC. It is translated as CASSEYSGQSSYNEQFF.

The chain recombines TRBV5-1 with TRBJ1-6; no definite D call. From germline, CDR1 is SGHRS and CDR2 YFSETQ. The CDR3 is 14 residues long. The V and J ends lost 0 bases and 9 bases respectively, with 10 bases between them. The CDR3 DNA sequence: TGCGCCAGCAGCTTGGGAAATGAGCGTTCACCCCTCCACTTT. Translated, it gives CASSLGNERSPLHF.

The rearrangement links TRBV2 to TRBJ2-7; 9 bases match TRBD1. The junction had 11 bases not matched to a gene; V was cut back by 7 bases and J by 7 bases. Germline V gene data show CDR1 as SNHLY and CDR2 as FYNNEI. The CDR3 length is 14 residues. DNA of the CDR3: TGTGCCAGCAAGACAGGGGGAGGGATGAGGGAGCAGTACTTC. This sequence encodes CASKTGGGMREQYF.

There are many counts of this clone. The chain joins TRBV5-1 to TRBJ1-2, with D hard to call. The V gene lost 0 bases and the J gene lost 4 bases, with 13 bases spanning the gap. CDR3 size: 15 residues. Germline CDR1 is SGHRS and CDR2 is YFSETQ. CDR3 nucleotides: TGCGCCAGCAGCTTGGTTTGGCCTGGCCCCTATGGCTACACCTTC. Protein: CASSLVWPGPYGYTF. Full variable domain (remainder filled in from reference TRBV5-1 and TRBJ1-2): KAGVTQTPRYLIKTRGQQVTLSCSPISGHRSVSWYQQTPGQGLQFLFEYFSETQRNKGNFPGRFSGRQFSNSRSEMNVSTLELGDSALYLCASSLVWPGPYGYTFGSGTRLTVV.

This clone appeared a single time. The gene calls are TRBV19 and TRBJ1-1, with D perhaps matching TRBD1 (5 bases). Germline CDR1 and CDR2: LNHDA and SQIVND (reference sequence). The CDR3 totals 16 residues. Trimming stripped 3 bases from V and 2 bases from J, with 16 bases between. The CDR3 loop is CASSMIGESPNTEAFF. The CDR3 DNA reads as TGTGCCAGTAGTATGATAGGGGAAAGTCCCAACACTGAAGCTTTCTTT.